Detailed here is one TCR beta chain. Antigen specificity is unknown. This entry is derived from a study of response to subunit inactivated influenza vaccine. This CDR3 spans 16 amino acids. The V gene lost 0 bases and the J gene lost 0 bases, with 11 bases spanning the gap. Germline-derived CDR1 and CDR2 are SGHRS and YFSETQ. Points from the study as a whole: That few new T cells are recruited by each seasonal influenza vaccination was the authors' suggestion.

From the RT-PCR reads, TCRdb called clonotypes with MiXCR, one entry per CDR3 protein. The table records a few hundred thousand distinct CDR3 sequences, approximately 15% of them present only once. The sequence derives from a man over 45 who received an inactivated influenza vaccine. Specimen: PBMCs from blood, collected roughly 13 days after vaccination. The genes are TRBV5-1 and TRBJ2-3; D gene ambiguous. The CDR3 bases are TGCGCCAGCAGCTTGGAGTCAAGACTTAGCACAGATACGCAGTATTTT. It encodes CASSLESRLSTDTQYF.